Detailed here is one T cell receptor (beta chain). These data belong to a study of CD8+CD57+ T cells in acquired aplastic anemia. V lost 5 bases, J lost 7 bases, and 2 bases lay in between. The CDR3 covers 9 residues. From germline, CDR1 is SGHVS and CDR2 FNYEAQ. Patients who underwent sequencing had shown CD8+CD57+ cell expansion by flow cytometry. Each patient had severe acquired aplastic anemia. Both TCR beta VDJ combination and CDR3 sequence profiling were carried out. Genomic DNA was the template for this profiling. TCRdb redid the calling of the reads with MiXCR, one entry per CDR3 protein. The table includes just over 450,000 distinct CDR3 sequences, about a third detected once.

The sequenced sample consisted of sorted CD4+, CD8+, or CD8+CD57+ T cells (not recorded which) from PBMCs. This chain uses TRBV7-6 with TRBJ2-5; no clear D gene. The sequence was obtained from a human donor with aplastic anemia. The CDR3 loop is CASSPTQYF. In DNA, the CDR3 is TGTGCCAGCAGCCCGACCCAGTACTTC.